Below, 27 T cell receptor beta chains from the same sample are listed, as sequenced in a study of blood T cell repertoires in COVID-19. Only in-frame clones appear in the TCRdb table, and some are missing; sequencing was by immunoSEQ multiplex PCR. The sample holds around 95,000 clones, about 88% seen once. Sequencing used peripheral blood. The receptor source for this set is a man in his thirties or forties in a cohort sampled during active COVID-19.

The V and J genes are TRBV2 and TRBJ2-1; D is perhaps TRBD2 (7 bases). V shed 1 base and J shed 2 bases, with 15 bases lying between them. The CDR3 sequence is 17 residues long. The germline gives CDR1 SNHLY, CDR2 FYNNEI. The CDR3 coding sequence is TGTGCCAGCAGTGAAGTTCTGAGGGGGGGTGCCTACAATGAGCAGTTCTTC. Its translation is CASSEVLRGGAYNEQFF. Based on the CDR3 plus reference TRBV2 and TRBJ2-1, the full variable domain is EPEVTQTPSHQVTQMGQEVILRCVPISNHLYFYWYRQILGQKVEFLVSFYNNEISEKSEIFDDQFSVERPDGSNFTLKIRSTKLEDSAMYFCASSEVLRGGAYNEQFFGPGTRLTVL.

V and J are TRBV6-1 and TRBJ2-7, with 7 nucleotides matching TRBD1. The V and J ends lost 4 bases and 4 bases, in that order; junction bases with no gene match: 7. The V gene's germline CDR1 is MNHNS and CDR2 SASEGT. The CDR3 contains 14 residues. The CDR3 loop reads CASSVAGGEYEQYF. For the CDR3, the DNA is TGTGCCAGCAGTGTAGCAGGGGGTGAGTACGAGCAGTACTTC.

The chain uses TRBV7-8 and TRBJ2-6; D might be TRBD1 (5 bases). This CDR3 spans 19 amino acids. Germline V gives CDR1 SGHVS, CDR2 FQNEAQ. Trimming removed 1 base from V and 0 bases from J, with 16 bases in between. The CDR3 sequence: CASSLVRHRTLSGANVLTF. In DNA form, the CDR3 reads TGTGCCAGCAGCTTAGTACGTCACAGGACACTCTCTGGGGCCAACGTCCTGACTTTC.

The chain is built from TRBV10-3 and TRBJ1-1, with TRBD1 matching 9 bases. Germline V gives CDR1 ENHRY, CDR2 SYGVKD. This CDR3 has 13 amino acids. J was trimmed by 6 bases and V by 10 bases; bases with no gene match: 9. This chain's CDR3 is CATQQGASAEAFF. CDR3 sequence (DNA): TGTGCCACCCAACAGGGGGCAAGTGCTGAAGCTTTCTTT.

In its sample, this clone was seen once. The gene calls are TRBV6-4 and TRBJ2-3, with D possibly matching TRBD1 (5 bases). Germline V lookup: CDR1 MRHNA, CDR2 SNTAGT. The V and J ends lost 3 bases and 4 bases respectively, with 8 bases between them. This CDR3 is built from 13 residues. DNA for the CDR3: TGTGCCAGCAGTGAAGGGGATGCAGATACGCAGTATTTT. Amino acid sequence: CASSEGDADTQYF.

The chain combines TRBV11-2 with TRBJ2-1; D unresolved. V was clipped by 5 bases and J by 3 bases, with 14 bases between them. CDR3 length equals 15 residues. Germline lookup yields CDR1 SGHAT and CDR2 FQNNGV. This CDR3 is CASSRPAASYNEQFF. CDR3 nucleotides: TGTGCCAGCAGCCGACCGGCAGCGAGCTACAATGAGCAGTTCTTC. Complete variable domain (other parts from reference TRBV11-2 and TRBJ2-1): EAGVAQSPRYKIIEKRQSVAFWCNPISGHATLYWYQQILGQGPKLLIQFQNNGVVDDSQLPKDRFSAERLKGVDSTLKIQPAKLEDSAVYLCASSRPAASYNEQFFGPGTRLTVL.

The CDR3 nucleotides read TGCGCCAGCAGCTCCATTACAGGAGACGAGCAGTACTTC. This translates into CASSSITGDEQYF. The chain carries TRBV5-1 and TRBJ2-7; tentative D call: TRBD1 (5 bases). The V and J ends lost 3 bases and 5 bases respectively, with 12 bases between them. CDR1 is SGHRS and CDR2 is YFSETQ in the germline V gene. This CDR3 contains 13 residues.

This clone was observed a single time. The V gene is TRBV7-9, the J gene TRBJ1-1; D may be TRBD1 (5 bases). Germline CDR1 and CDR2: SEHNR and FQNEAQ (reference sequence). V was cut by 10 bases and J by 5 bases, with 23 bases left in between. CDR3 length: 15 residues. CDR3 amino acids: CANLPLELGATEAFF. In nucleotides, the CDR3 is TGTGCCAACCTCCCCCTCGAATTAGGGGCAACTGAAGCTTTCTTT.

This clone appeared a single time. The rearrangement links TRBV2 to TRBJ1-1, with D possibly being TRBD1 (5 bases). The germline V and J ends were trimmed by 6 bases and 1 base, with 12 bases remaining between them. This CDR3 spans 14 amino acids. Germline CDR1 reads SNHLY; CDR2 reads FYNNEI. The CDR3 nucleotides read TGTGCCAGCAGGTCCAGGGAGGCGAACACTGAAGCTTTCTTT. It yields the protein CASRSREANTEAFF.

Many counts were recorded for this clone. The genes are TRBV6-5 and TRBJ1-5; D gene uncertain. The CDR3 is 15 residues long. Trimming removed 0 bases at V and 4 bases at J, with 10 bases between. The germline V gene encodes CDR1 MNHEY and CDR2 SVGAGI. CDR3 sequence (DNA): TGTGCCAGCAGTTACTCCCCCCAGAAGAATCAGCCCCAGCATTTT. Translation: CASSYSPQKNQPQHF.

The chain employs TRBV7-9 and TRBJ1-2; D gene unclear. The CDR3 runs 13 residues. Trimming cost V 0 bases and J 0 bases, with 2 bases left between them. Germline CDR1 SEHNR, CDR2 FQNEAQ (reference sequence). Written as DNA, the CDR3 is TGTGCCAGCAGCTTAGCCTCTAACTATGGCTACACCTTC. This codes for CASSLASNYGYTF.

In its sample, this clone was seen a few times. The rearrangement uses TRBV19 and TRBJ1-2; 9 nucleotides align to TRBD1. Germline V lookup: CDR1 LNHDA, CDR2 SQIVND (reference sequence). Trimming cost V 5 bases and J 2 bases; bases outside gene matches: 9. CDR3 size: 16 residues. The CDR3 sequence: CASSPDRGKGNYGYTF. The CDR3 DNA sequence: TGTGCCAGTAGTCCGGACAGGGGAAAGGGGAACTATGGCTACACCTTC.

The rearrangement joins TRBV13 to TRBJ1-2; D remains unclear. This CDR3 is built from 18 residues. Germline V gene lookup returns CDR1 PRHDT and CDR2 FYEKMQ (reference sequence). V lost 1 base and J 3 bases, leaving 21 bases between the germline ends. CDR3 bases: TGTGCCAGCAGCTTAGTTGCGGGTGAGGCTTTTGGTGACTATGGCTACACCTTC. Its protein is CASSLVAGEAFGDYGYTF.

Comments on this clone: This specimen includes other DNA sequences encoding the same CDR3. The chain has TRBV28 and TRBJ2-2; 13 bases match TRBD2. This CDR3 region has 17 residues. Germline CDR1 is MDHEN and CDR2 is SYDVKM. The V gene end was trimmed by 0 bases and the J gene end by 6 bases; junction bases not matched to a gene: 4. DNA of the CDR3: TGTGCCAGCAGTTTATGGTCACTAGCGGGGGGGCCCGGGGAGCTGTTTTTT. Amino acid sequence: CASSLWSLAGGPGELFF.

The V gene is TRBV6-5, the J gene TRBJ1-3; perhaps TRBD1 as D (6 bases). V dropped 5 bases and J dropped 2 bases, with 13 bases sitting between them. Per the germline V gene, CDR1 is MNHEY and CDR2 is SVGAGI. This CDR3 has 15 residues. The CDR3: CASSLYRAAGNTIYF. CDR3 in DNA: TGTGCCAGCAGTCTATACAGGGCCGCTGGAAACACCATATATTTT.

The chain is built from TRBV6-5 and TRBJ2-1; the match to TRBD1 covers 8 bases. The CDR3 is 15 amino acids. CDR1 is MNHEY and CDR2 is SVGAGI in the germline V gene. V gave up 0 bases and J gave up 8 bases; unmatched junction bases: 6. In DNA, the CDR3 is TGTGCCAGCAGTTACTCGACAGGGGAGTCCCATGAGCAGTTCTTC. Its translation is CASSYSTGESHEQFF.

The rearrangement links TRBV7-9 to TRBJ1-3; weak D call: TRBD1 (6 bases). This CDR3 is 14 amino acids long. The V end was cut by 5 bases, the J end by 1 base, with 9 bases between. The germline CDR1 and CDR2 sequences are SEHNR and FQNEAQ (reference sequence). CDR3 DNA sequence: TGTGCCAGCAGCCCAGGACAGTCTGGAAACACCATATATTTT. Translation: CASSPGQSGNTIYF.

The rearrangement links TRBV7-3 to TRBJ2-7; 11 nucleotides agree with TRBD1. The CDR3 totals 16 residues. The V gene's germline CDR1 is SGHTA and CDR2 FQGTGA. The V and J ends lost 6 bases and 6 bases, in that order; junction bases with no gene match: 13. The CDR3 region has the DNA TGTGCCAGCAGGATTTCCAGACCGGGACAGGGGGGCGAGCAGTACTTC. This translates into CASRISRPGQGGEQYF.

The chain uses TRBV5-4 and TRBJ2-3; TRBD2 matches at 8 bases. V trimming: 4 bases; J trimming: 2 bases; junction bases outside the gene matches: 3. The CDR3 has 14 amino acids. Looked up from germline, CDR1 is SGHNT and CDR2 is YYREEE (reference sequence). As DNA, the CDR3 is TGTGCCAGCAGCACGGGGGGGTACACAGATACGCAGTATTTT. Translating it yields CASSTGGYTDTQYF. Looking up the rest from reference TRBV5-4 and TRBJ2-3 gives the full variable domain: ETGVTQSPTHLIKTRGQQVTLRCSSQSGHNTVSWYQQALGQGPQFIFQYYREEENGRGNFPPRFSGLQFPNYSSELNVNALELDDSALYLCASSTGGYTDTQYFGPGTRLTVL.

The chain carries TRBV30 and TRBJ2-5; possible D gene TRBD1, 7 bases. Trimming left V 0 bases short and J 2 bases short, with 16 bases between. Germline V lookup: CDR1 GTSNPN, CDR2 SVGIG (reference sequence). The CDR3 has 16 residues. The CDR3 sequence is CAWSVLGGGGQETQYF. CDR3 DNA sequence: TGTGCCTGGAGTGTACTTGGAGGGGGCGGTCAAGAGACCCAGTACTTC.

This chain joins TRBV6-1 and TRBJ2-7, with D maybe TRBD1 (6 bases). This CDR3 has 17 amino acids. Germline CDR1 and CDR2: MNHNS and SASEGT. Between the trimmed V and J ends, which lost 0 bases and 0 bases, there was a span of 15 bases. The CDR3 here is CASSEAIPGHPSYEQYF. The DNA for the CDR3 is TGTGCCAGCAGTGAAGCGATACCGGGACATCCCTCCTACGAGCAGTACTTC.

The V gene is TRBV11-2, the J gene TRBJ2-7, with TRBD2 identical over 10 bases. V was pared by 5 bases and J by 3 bases, with 7 bases of the junction left unmatched. The CDR3 consists of 15 residues. Germline assignment: CDR1 SGHAT and CDR2 FQNNGV. CDR3 sequence: CASSRGASGGYEQYF. For the CDR3, the DNA is TGTGCCAGCAGCCGCGGGGCTAGCGGGGGCTACGAGCAGTACTTC.

A note on this clone: One end of the junction varies from germline; a read error may be responsible. This chain joins TRBV6-5 and TRBJ1-6; 8 positions agree with TRBD1. The germline V gene has CDR1 MNHEY and CDR2 SVGAGI. CDR3 size: 13 residues. The CDR3 sequence is CASSLDRDSLLHF. The CDR3 DNA reads as TGTGCCAGCAGCTTGGACAGGGACTCACTCCTCCACTTT.

The rearrangement links TRBV10-3 to TRBJ2-7, with 7 nucleotides matching TRBD1. Germline CDR1 ENHRY, CDR2 SYGVKD. The length of the CDR3 is 16 residues. The V segment lost 4 bases and the J segment 3 bases; nucleotides outside the gene matches: 12. CDR3 nucleotide sequence: TGTGCCATCAGTGGACCCGGGACAGCCGGCATCTACGAGCAGTACTTC. Translation: CAISGPGTAGIYEQYF.

This clone occurred once. The V call is TRBV4-1, the J call TRBJ2-1; D is unresolved. This CDR3 has 15 amino acids. Per germline, CDR1 MGHRA and CDR2 YSYEKL. V lost 0 bases and J 4 bases, leaving 10 bases between the germline ends. CDR3 DNA: TGCGCCAGCAGCCAAGATGGTACGCGGTACAATGAGCAGTTCTTC. Amino acid sequence: CASSQDGTRYNEQFF.

The gene calls are TRBV5-6 and TRBJ2-5; 8 bases map to TRBD2. With V trimmed by 4 bases and J by 4 bases, 12 bases remained unmatched. The germline gives CDR1 SGHDT, CDR2 YYEEEE. The CDR3 totals 16 residues. CDR3 region: CASSPEAGARGETQYF. The CDR3 nucleotides read TGTGCCAGCAGCCCGGAAGCGGGGGCCCGCGGAGAGACCCAGTACTTC.

V is TRBV4-3 and J is TRBJ1-6, with D perhaps TRBD1 (5 bases). V was shortened by 0 bases and J by 9 bases, with 15 bases between the two germline ends. Germline assignment: CDR1 LGHNA and CDR2 YSLEER. This CDR3 has 16 residues. This CDR3 is CASSQDGAERGSPLHF. The CDR3, as DNA: TGCGCCAGCAGCCAAGATGGGGCGGAGCGGGGTTCACCCCTCCACTTT.